The following is a T cell receptor (beta chain) sequence with its context. Antigen: not known. The sample comes from a study of T cell repertoires in cytomegalovirus infection. Findings and limits, study-wide: HLA-C-restricted, CMV-specific TCR beta clonotypes were dominant ex vivo.

TCRdb processed the reads anew with MiXCR; each CDR3 protein has one entry. The table lists some 900,000 distinct CDR3 sequences, approximately 30% of them singletons. The CDR3 extends over 13 amino acids. Trimming pared 5 bases from V and 8 bases from J, leaving 13 bases between. Germline CDR1 is MNHEY and CDR2 is SMNVEV (reference sequence). The TCR originated in a human donor in good health (CMV status not recorded). Some clones in this sample may be carry-over from other donors' samples. The sequencing here drew on cultured CD8+ T cells from PBMCs, taken from culture after CMV antigen stimulation. The V call is TRBV27, the J call TRBJ2-1; tentatively, D is TRBD1 (7 bases). CDR3 nucleotide sequence: TGTGCCAGCAGTGCGCAGGGGGAGGATGAGCAGTTCTTC. Translation: CASSAQGEDEQFF.